Described below is a single T cell receptor beta chain sequence and its context. In the authors' methods: Counts of nucleated cells, estimated from reference gene primer amplification, were obtained. The data were produced by immunoSEQ multiplex PCR, yet TCRdb's version contains in-frame clones alone and is incomplete. V, J and clone size are taken as reported in that table, and D and trimming were inferred from the DNA itself. The table records approximately 130,000 clones, around 83% of them present only once. V dropped 1 base and J dropped 4; count of bases not matched to a gene: 8. This CDR3 spans 17 amino acids. Germline V lookup: CDR1 SGHVS, CDR2 FNYEAQ. This sample is part of a study of blood T cell repertoires in COVID-19. About the study: COVID-19 samples from acute and convalescent phases originated in the United States, Italy and Spain. PBMCs, B-cell-depleted T cells, or T cells were the source of the cDNA or gDNA that made up the material.

J is TRBJ2-3 and V is TRBV7-6, with 10 bases that match TRBD2. Sequencing input: peripheral blood. The TCR was taken from a man older than 75 with active or convalescent COVID-19. The CDR3 reads CASSLGGPAGGSDTQYF. CDR3 coding DNA: TGTGCCAGCAGCTTAGGTGGGCCAGCGGGGGGGTCAGATACGCAGTATTTT.